This T cell receptor (beta chain) was observed in a study of blood T cell repertoires in COVID-19. About the study: Sites in the United States, Italy and Spain provided acute and convalescent COVID-19 samples. T cells, B-cell-depleted T cells, or PBMCs supplied cDNA or gDNA.

Per the original data handling: From reference gene primer amplification, estimates of nucleated cell counts were derived. Sequencing was performed with immunoSEQ multiplex PCR; in TCRdb, only in-frame clones are kept and a portion is missing. V, J and clone size are taken as reported in that table, and D and trimming were inferred from the DNA itself. The table lists around 100,000 clones, 75% to 90% of them singletons, with 10% to 15% in the top ten. CDR3 length equals 16 residues. The V gene's germline CDR1 is SGDLS and CDR2 YYNGEE. Losses at the gene ends were 0 bases for V and 6 bases for J; bases not matched to a gene: 4.

The TCR originated in a human donor in a cohort sampled during active COVID-19. Sequences were obtained from peripheral blood. The chain uses TRBV9 and TRBJ2-2; 11 nucleotides line up with TRBD2. The CDR3 DNA is TGTGCCAGCAGCGTAGGGTCTAGCGGGGGGTCCGGGGAGCTGTTTTTT. Amino acid sequence: CASSVGSSGGSGELFF.